This TCR beta chain was observed in a study of blood T cells in healthy people across ages. The V segment lost 5 bases and the J segment 3 bases; nucleotides outside the gene matches: 13. CDR3 length: 15 amino acids. Germline V lookup: CDR1 DFQATT, CDR2 SNEGSKA (reference sequence). This clonotype was picked up many times. With a J-beta primer mix and a sample-barcoded 5' primer, a second PCR ran 7 to 11 cycles. TCRdb redid the calling of the 5' RACE reads with MiXCR, one entry per CDR3 protein. The sample has some 780,000 distinct CDR3 sequences, about 61% seen once. Sequencing was carried out using blood. The origin of this receptor is a man between 40 and 49 years old in good health. V gene TRBV20-1 combines with J gene TRBJ2-7; 7 bases are shared with TRBD2. The CDR3 DNA is TGCAGTGCTCCTAAATGGGGGGGTAGAGACTACGAGCAGTACTTC. Protein: CSAPKWGGRDYEQYF.